Presented here are 29 T cell receptor beta chains from one specimen sequenced in a study of OX40 agonist ivuxolimab in advanced cancers. Clones were sequenced by immunoSEQ multiplex PCR, and TCRdb holds only the in-frame ones, with some missing. The sample consists of 65,000 to 90,000 clones, around 90% of them appearing once. The sequenced sample was CD4+ or CD8+ T cells sorted from blood, obtained in a trial of the OX40 agonist ivuxolimab. These receptor sequences come from an adult with an advanced solid tumor such as melanoma, head and neck, liver or kidney cancer.

The J gene is TRBJ2-2, the V gene TRBV6-5, with 7 bases fitting TRBD1. The CDR3 sequence is 15 residues long. V lost 0 bases, J lost 4 bases, and 2 bases stayed unmatched. The germline V gene has CDR1 MNHEY and CDR2 SVGAGI. As DNA, the CDR3 is TGTGCCAGCAGTTACTCGACAGGGTCCACCGGGGAGCTGTTTTTT. Translated, it gives CASSYSTGSTGELFF.

The chain joins TRBV6-5 to TRBJ2-7; no reliable D call. V was clipped by 4 bases and J by 3 bases, with 10 bases between them. The germline CDR1 and CDR2 sequences are MNHEY and SVGAGI. CDR3 size: 13 residues. The CDR3 spells CASSFTTDYEQYF. DNA for the CDR3: TGTGCCAGCAGTTTTACGACGGACTACGAGCAGTACTTC.

The CDR3 nucleotides are TGTGCCAGCAGCTTACGGACTAGCGGGGGATTATACACAGATACGCAGTATTTT. Encoded protein: CASSLRTSGGLYTDTQYF. The J gene is TRBJ2-3, the V gene TRBV7-9; 13 bases align to TRBD2. V lost 2 bases to trimming and J lost 2 bases; unmatched junction nucleotides: 7. The germline CDR1 and CDR2 sequences are SEHNR and FQNEAQ (reference sequence). The CDR3 length is 18 residues.

This sequence joins TRBV4-3 and TRBJ2-2, with a possible D match to TRBD1 (6 bases). V lost 5 bases, J lost 3 bases, and 10 bases lay in between. Germline V gene sequence: CDR1 LGHNA, CDR2 YSLEER. This CDR3 is 14 amino acids long. This chain's CDR3 is CASSVRGYTGELFF. Written as DNA, the CDR3 is TGCGCCAGCAGCGTAAGGGGGTACACCGGGGAGCTGTTTTTT.

This clone was observed a handful of times. The rearrangement uses TRBV2 and TRBJ1-1; D unclear. V lost 4 bases, J lost 7 bases, and 10 bases lay in between. The CDR3 covers 12 residues. CDR1 and CDR2 (germline): SNHLY, FYNNEI. CDR3 sequence: CASSVLGIEAFF. The CDR3 nucleotides read TGTGCCAGCAGTGTTTTGGGAATTGAAGCTTTCTTT. Full variable domain (missing parts from reference TRBV2 and TRBJ1-1): EPEVTQTPSHQVTQMGQEVILRCVPISNHLYFYWYRQILGQKVEFLVSFYNNEISEKSEIFDDQFSVERPDGSNFTLKIRSTKLEDSAMYFCASSVLGIEAFFGQGTRLTVV.

The chain links TRBV11-2 to TRBJ2-5; a possible D gene is TRBD1 (6 bases). The CDR3 length is 12 residues. The germline CDR1 and CDR2 sequences are SGHAT and FQNNGV. V lost 1 base and J lost 7, with 7 bases in between. CDR3 amino acids: CASSLVQGTQYF. The CDR3 coding sequence is TGTGCCAGCAGCTTAGTACAGGGGACCCAGTACTTC.

This chain connects TRBV4-1 to TRBJ2-7; 7 bases line up with TRBD2. CDR1 is MGHRA, CDR2 YSYEKL, per germline. This CDR3 contains 18 residues. The V gene end was trimmed by 2 bases and the J gene end by 1 base; junction bases not matched to a gene: 14. This CDR3 is CASSQMLDPGLLSYEQYF. CDR3 bases: TGCGCCAGCAGCCAAATGCTCGACCCGGGACTATTATCCTACGAGCAGTACTTC.

The V gene is TRBV12-1, the J gene TRBJ2-5; the table names TRBD2, a call not compared with the DNA. TRBV12-1 is classified as a pseudogene. This CDR3 is 15 amino acids long. The CDR3 protein is CASSVSGGAGETQYF. The DNA of the CDR3 is TGTGCCAGCAGCGTTAGCGGGGGGGCGGGAGAGACCCAGTACTTC.

The chain recombines TRBV5-4 with TRBJ2-7; D unclear. V gave up 4 bases and J gave up 3 bases, with 8 bases separating them. The germline gives CDR1 SGHNT, CDR2 YYREEE (reference sequence). The CDR3 runs to 12 residues. The CDR3 sequence is CASSTRSYEQYF. CDR3 coding DNA: TGTGCCAGCAGCACCCGGAGCTACGAGCAGTACTTC. Based on the CDR3 plus reference TRBV5-4 and TRBJ2-7, the full variable domain is ETGVTQSPTHLIKTRGQQVTLRCSSQSGHNTVSWYQQALGQGPQFIFQYYREEENGRGNFPPRFSGLQFPNYSSELNVNALELDDSALYLCASSTRSYEQYFGPGTRLTVT.

The V and J genes are TRBV5-1 and TRBJ1-1, with 9 bases that match TRBD1. Germline CDR1 and CDR2: SGHRS and YFSETQ. The V segment lost 3 bases and the J segment 4 bases; nucleotides outside the gene matches: 7. The CDR3 is made up of 15 amino acids. The CDR3 protein is CASSWWDREGTEAFF. CDR3 nucleotides: TGCGCCAGCAGCTGGTGGGACAGGGAGGGCACTGAAGCTTTCTTT.

The chain carries TRBV7-9 and TRBJ1-4, with no clear D. V was shortened by 5 bases and J by 7 bases, with 17 bases between the two germline ends. Germline CDR1 reads SEHNR; CDR2 reads FQNEAQ (reference sequence). CDR3 length: 15 amino acids. CDR3 in DNA: TGTGCCAGCAGCACGACCGGGCCTGTAGGTGAAAAACTGTTTTTT. Translation gives CASSTTGPVGEKLFF.

The chain has TRBV9 and TRBJ2-2; the match to TRBD1 covers 7 bases. CDR3 length: 15 residues. Germline V CDR1 and CDR2: SGDLS, YYNGEE. J gave up 2 bases and V 3 bases, and 4 bases lay outside the gene matches. The CDR3 DNA follows: TGTGCCAGCAGCGGGAGACAGGGCAACACCGGGGAGCTGTTTTTT. This gives the protein CASSGRQGNTGELFF.

This clone appeared a few times. The CDR3 loop reads CASSEGGVIYGYTF. The CDR3, as DNA: TGTGCCAGCAGTGAAGGAGGGGTTATCTATGGCTACACCTTC. This chain connects TRBV2 to TRBJ1-2, with a tentative D call TRBD1 (5 bases). Trimming removed 1 base from V and 4 bases from J, with 10 bases in between. Per the germline V gene, CDR1 is SNHLY and CDR2 is FYNNEI. CDR3 length equals 14 residues.

As regards this clone: One junction end does not reproduce the germline sequence, and a read error may be involved. V gene TRBV6-1 combines with J gene TRBJ2-7; D gene ambiguous. The CDR3 consists of 11 residues. Germline V gene lookup returns CDR1 MNHNS and CDR2 SASEGT. This CDR3 is CASRVPDEQCF. The CDR3 nucleotides are TGTGCCAGCAGGGTCCCAGACGAGCAGTGCTTC.

CDR3 sequence (DNA): TGTGCCAGCAGGTGGGCGGGGGGCAAGTTCTTC. Its translation is CASRWAGGKFF. The chain is built from TRBV7-2 and TRBJ2-1, with 8 bases identical to TRBD2. Germline V gives CDR1 SGHTA, CDR2 FQGNSA. V was clipped by 6 bases and J by 14 bases; unmatched bases: 6. The CDR3 consists of 11 residues. Full variable domain (rest looked up from reference TRBV7-2 and TRBJ2-1): GAGVSQSPSNKVTEKGKDVELRCDPISGHTALYWYRQSLGQGLEFLIYFQGNSAPDKSGLPSDRFSAERTGGSVSTLTIQRTQQEDSAVYLCASRWAGGKFFGPGTRLTVL.

The chain has TRBV19 and TRBJ2-1; TRBD2 aligns across 9 bases. CDR3 length: 16 amino acids. V shed 0 bases, J shed 7 bases, and the junction held 7 bases outside the gene matches. CDR1 is LNHDA, CDR2 SQIVND, per germline (reference sequence). The DNA for the CDR3 is TGTGCCAGTAGTATAGATCAAGCGGGGGGATTGAATGAGCAGTTCTTC. Its translation is CASSIDQAGGLNEQFF.

This chain links TRBV6-4 with TRBJ2-1; 9 positions agree with TRBD2. The CDR3 loop spans 15 amino acids. V trimming: 3 bases; J trimming: 7 bases; junction bases outside the gene matches: 7. Germline lookup yields CDR1 MRHNA and CDR2 SNTAGT. The CDR3 loop is CASSETGGGANEQFF. The CDR3 nucleotides read TGTGCCAGCAGTGAGACGGGCGGGGGGGCAAATGAGCAGTTCTTC.

The chain couples TRBV6-5 to TRBJ2-5, with D hard to call. Germline values: CDR1 MNHEY, CDR2 SVGAGI. The CDR3 loop spans 11 amino acids. V lost 7 bases, J lost 5 bases, and 8 bases lay in between. CDR3 protein: CASISGETQYF. Written as DNA, the CDR3 is TGTGCCAGCATATCCGGGGAGACCCAGTACTTC.

The rearrangement uses TRBV14 and TRBJ1-3, with D unresolved. V was pared by 1 base and J by 4 bases, with 5 bases between. The CDR3 has 13 amino acids. CDR1 SGHDN and CDR2 FVKESK come from the germline V gene. CDR3 residues: CASSQVAGNTIYF. CDR3 coding DNA: TGTGCCAGCAGCCAAGTCGCCGGAAACACCATATATTTT.

The CDR3 bases are TGTGCCAGCAGTGATTGGGGACAGGGGGCGCAGGGTGAAGCTTTCTTT. It specifies CASSDWGQGAQGEAFF. The rearrangement joins TRBV6-1 to TRBJ1-1; 12 bases are shared with TRBD1. The CDR3 extends over 16 amino acids. V lost 3 bases to trimming and J lost 7 bases; unmatched junction nucleotides: 9. Germline CDR1 MNHNS, CDR2 SASEGT.

V gene TRBV27 combines with J gene TRBJ1-4; no clear D gene. The ends were cut back, 4 bases at V and 7 bases at J, with 16 bases in the middle. The CDR3 has 15 amino acids. Germline-derived CDR1 and CDR2 are MNHEY and SMNVEV (reference sequence). This chain's CDR3 is CASSSGGSASEKLFF. The CDR3 DNA reads as TGTGCCAGCAGTTCGGGTGGGTCAGCGAGTGAAAAACTGTTTTTT. The whole variable domain, remainder taken from reference TRBV27 and TRBJ1-4, is EAQVTQNPRYLITVTGKKLTVTCSQNMNHEYMSWYRQDPGLGLRQIYYSMNVEVTDKGDVPEGYKVSRKEKRNFPLILESPSPNQTSLYFCASSSGGSASEKLFFGSGTQLSVL.

The chain employs TRBV6-4 and TRBJ2-5; 12 bases map to TRBD2. Trimming removed 10 bases from V and 5 bases from J; junction bases left unmatched: 11. Germline CDR1 and CDR2: MRHNA and SNTAGT. This CDR3 is 15 amino acids long. The CDR3 is CAIPPLAGGLETQYF. CDR3 nucleotide sequence: TGTGCCATCCCCCCCCTAGCGGGGGGGCTGGAGACCCAGTACTTC.

The J gene is TRBJ2-1, the V gene TRBV19; no reliable D call. The CDR3 length is 15 residues. Germline CDR1 LNHDA, CDR2 SQIVND (reference sequence). Trimming stripped 1 base from V and 4 bases from J, with 11 bases between. The CDR3 spells CASSIVAGIYNEQFF. Written as DNA, the CDR3 is TGTGCCAGTAGTATAGTAGCAGGAATATACAATGAGCAGTTCTTC.

The genes are TRBV2 and TRBJ2-6; D possibly corresponds to TRBD1 (5 bases). Trimming took 1 base from V and 10 from J, leaving 14 bases between them. The CDR3 is 15 residues long. Germline V gene data show CDR1 as SNHLY and CDR2 as FYNNEI. The CDR3 DNA follows: TGTGCCAGCAGTGAAGGACAGTTAGTGGCTAACGTCCTGACTTTC. This encodes CASSEGQLVANVLTF. Filled out from reference TRBV2 and TRBJ2-6, the complete variable domain reads EPEVTQTPSHQVTQMGQEVILRCVPISNHLYFYWYRQILGQKVEFLVSFYNNEISEKSEIFDDQFSVERPDGSNFTLKIRSTKLEDSAMYFCASSEGQLVANVLTFGAGSRLTVL.

The gene calls are TRBV4-1 and TRBJ2-3; D is perhaps TRBD2 (6 bases). The CDR3 contains 15 residues. Trimming pared 1 base from V and 6 bases from J, leaving 14 bases between. The germline CDR1 and CDR2 sequences are MGHRA and YSYEKL. The CDR3 loop reads CASSQVWVGGDTQYF. The CDR3 region has the DNA TGCGCCAGCAGCCAAGTGTGGGTCGGGGGTGATACGCAGTATTTT.

In its sample, this clone was seen a few times. The V and J genes are TRBV27 and TRBJ1-2; D unclear. This CDR3 is 13 amino acids long. V was cut by 3 bases and J by 8 bases, with 13 bases left in between. CDR1 is MNHEY, CDR2 SMNVEV, per germline (reference sequence). The CDR3 sequence is CASSFPGLSGYTF. CDR3 sequence (DNA): TGTGCCAGCAGTTTTCCTGGCCTTTCGGGCTACACCTTC.

About this clone itself: One end of the junction is discordant with germline, which a read error may explain. The CDR3 spells CASSENRGRVHF. The DNA of the CDR3 is TGTGCCAGCAGCGAGAACAGGGGGCGCGTCCATTTT. The V gene is TRBV9, the J gene TRBJ1-3, with 9 positions matching TRBD1. Per the germline V gene, CDR1 is SGDLS and CDR2 is YYNGEE. The CDR3 is 12 residues long.

The chain carries TRBV6-1 and TRBJ2-1; D gene ambiguous. Trimming removed 6 bases from V and 6 bases from J, with 15 bases in between. This CDR3 comprises 14 residues. Germline V gene data show CDR1 as MNHNS and CDR2 as SASEGT. As DNA, the CDR3 is TGTGCCAGCAGCGACCAGGACGGAGCCAATGAGCAGTTCTTC. Its translation: CASSDQDGANEQFF.

This clone was seen a few times. The chain combines TRBV12-5 with TRBJ1-1; a weak D match, TRBD1 (6 bases). The CDR3 loop spans 13 amino acids. Germline CDR1 and CDR2: LGHNT and FRNRAP. Deletions cut 6 bases from V and 5 bases from J, with 13 bases between. The CDR3 sequence: CASGTRGRTEAFF. The CDR3 DNA reads TGTGCTAGTGGCACGAGGGGGAGGACTGAAGCTTTCTTT. Combining the CDR3 with reference TRBV12-5 and TRBJ1-1 gives the whole variable domain DARVTQTPRHKVTEMGQEVTMRCQPILGHNTVFWYRQTMMQGLELLAYFRNRAPLDDSGMPKDRFSAEMPDATLATLKIQPSEPRDSAVYFCASGTRGRTEAFFGQGTRLTVV.